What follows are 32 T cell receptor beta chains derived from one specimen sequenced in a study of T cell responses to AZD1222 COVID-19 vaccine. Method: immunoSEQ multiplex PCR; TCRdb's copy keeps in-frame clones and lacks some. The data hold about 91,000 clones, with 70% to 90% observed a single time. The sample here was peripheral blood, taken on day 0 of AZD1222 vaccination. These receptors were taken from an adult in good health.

The CDR3 reads CASSTNRGDYGYTF. Written as DNA, the CDR3 is TGTGCCAGCAGCACCAACAGGGGAGACTATGGCTACACCTTC. This chain connects TRBV9 to TRBJ1-2; 7 positions match TRBD1. With V trimmed by 4 bases and J by 3 bases, 6 bases remained unmatched. The germline V gene has CDR1 SGDLS and CDR2 YYNGEE. CDR3 length: 14 residues. The whole variable domain, remainder taken from reference TRBV9 and TRBJ1-2, is DSGVTQTPKHLITATGQRVTLRCSPRSGDLSVYWYQQSLDQGLQFLIQYYNGEERAKGNILERFSAQQFPDLHSELNLSSLELGDSALYFCASSTNRGDYGYTFGSGTRLTVV.

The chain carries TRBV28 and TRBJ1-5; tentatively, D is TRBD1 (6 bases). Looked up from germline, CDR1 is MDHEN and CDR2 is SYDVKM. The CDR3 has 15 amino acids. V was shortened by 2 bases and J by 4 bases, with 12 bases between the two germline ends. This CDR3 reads CASSLTGMGNQPQHF. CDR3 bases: TGTGCCAGCAGTTTAACAGGGATGGGAAATCAGCCCCAGCATTTT.

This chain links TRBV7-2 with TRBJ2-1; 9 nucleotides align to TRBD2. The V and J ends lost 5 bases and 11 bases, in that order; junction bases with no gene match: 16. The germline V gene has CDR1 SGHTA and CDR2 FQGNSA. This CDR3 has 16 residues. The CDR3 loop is CASSTDPAGGRRQQFF. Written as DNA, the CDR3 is TGTGCCAGCAGCACAGATCCAGCGGGGGGCCGCCGTCAGCAGTTCTTC.

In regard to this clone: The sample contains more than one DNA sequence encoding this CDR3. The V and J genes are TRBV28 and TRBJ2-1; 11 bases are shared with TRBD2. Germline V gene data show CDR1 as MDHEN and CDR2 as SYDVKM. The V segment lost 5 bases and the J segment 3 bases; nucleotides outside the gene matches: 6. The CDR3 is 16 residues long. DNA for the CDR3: TGTGCCAGCAGTCTTATTACTAGCGGGAGCTACAATGAGCAGTTCTTC. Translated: CASSLITSGSYNEQFF. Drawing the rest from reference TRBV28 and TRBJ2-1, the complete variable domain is DVKVTQSSRYLVKRTGEKVFLECVQDMDHENMFWYRQDPGLGLRLIYFSYDVKMKEKGDIPEGYSVSREKKERFSLILESASTNQTSMYLCASSLITSGSYNEQFFGPGTRLTVL.

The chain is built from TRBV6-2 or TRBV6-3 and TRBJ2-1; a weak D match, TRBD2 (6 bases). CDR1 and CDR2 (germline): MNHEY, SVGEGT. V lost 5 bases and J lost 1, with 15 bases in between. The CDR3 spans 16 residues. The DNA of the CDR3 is TGTGCCAGCAGTCCCTGGGGGGAGAGGTCCTACAATGAGCAGTTCTTC. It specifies CASSPWGERSYNEQFF.

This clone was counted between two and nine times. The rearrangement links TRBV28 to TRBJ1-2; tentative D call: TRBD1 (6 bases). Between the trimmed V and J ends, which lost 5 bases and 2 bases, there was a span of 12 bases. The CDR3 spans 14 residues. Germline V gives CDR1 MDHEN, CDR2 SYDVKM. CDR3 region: CASSVGQGNYGYTF. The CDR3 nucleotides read TGTGCCAGCAGTGTAGGTCAGGGGAACTATGGCTACACCTTC.

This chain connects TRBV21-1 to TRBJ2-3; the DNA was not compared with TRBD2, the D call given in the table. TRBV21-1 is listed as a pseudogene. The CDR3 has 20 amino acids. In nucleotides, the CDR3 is TGTGCCAGCAGCAACCCGGGACTAGCGGGAGGTGCCCCGAGCACAGATACGCAGTATTTT. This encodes CASSNPGLAGGAPSTDTQYF.

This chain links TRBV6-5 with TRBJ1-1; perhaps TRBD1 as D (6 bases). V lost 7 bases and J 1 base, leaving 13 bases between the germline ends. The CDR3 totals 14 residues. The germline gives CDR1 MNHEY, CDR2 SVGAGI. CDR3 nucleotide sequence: TGTGCCAGCATCCCATGGGGGCCGAACACTGAAGCTTTCTTT. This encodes CASIPWGPNTEAFF.

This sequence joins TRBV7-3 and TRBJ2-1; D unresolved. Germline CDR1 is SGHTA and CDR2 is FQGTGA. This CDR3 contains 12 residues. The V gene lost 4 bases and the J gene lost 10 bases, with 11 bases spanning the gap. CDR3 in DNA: TGTGCCAGCAGCTCAAATGGTTTGGAGCAGTTCTTC. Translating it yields CASSSNGLEQFF.

Here the CDR3 reads CASRGGLVSSEQFF. CDR3 in DNA: TGTGCCAGCCGTGGGGGCCTTGTATCTAGTGAGCAGTTCTTC. V and J are TRBV2 and TRBJ2-1; a weak D match, TRBD1 (6 bases). CDR3 size: 14 residues. Trimming removed 8 bases from V and 9 bases from J, with 20 bases in between. From germline, CDR1 is SNHLY and CDR2 FYNNEI.

The CDR3 region has the DNA TGTGCCAGCAGCCCGAGACTGCAAGAGACCCAGTACTTC. Amino acid sequence: CASSPRLQETQYF. J is TRBJ2-5 and V is TRBV7-2; no clear D gene. Germline V gene data show CDR1 as SGHTA and CDR2 as FQGNSA. Trimming shortened V by 5 bases and J by 2 bases, and 9 bases separated the two germline ends. The CDR3 is made up of 13 amino acids.

CDR3 DNA sequence: TGTGCCAGTAGTTCAACCGGGGTTCTGGGCAATCAGCCCCAGCATTTT. As protein: CASSSTGVLGNQPQHF. The chain couples TRBV19 to TRBJ1-5; D gene unclear. Trimming stripped 5 bases from V and 2 bases from J, with 16 bases between. Germline V gene data show CDR1 as LNHDA and CDR2 as SQIVND (reference sequence). There are 16 residues in the CDR3.

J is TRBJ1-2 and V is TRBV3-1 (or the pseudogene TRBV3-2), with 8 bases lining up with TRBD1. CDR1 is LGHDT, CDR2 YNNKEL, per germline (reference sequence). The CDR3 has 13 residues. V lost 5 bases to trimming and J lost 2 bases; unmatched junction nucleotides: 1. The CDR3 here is CASSDRGNYGYTF. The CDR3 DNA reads TGTGCCAGCAGCGACAGGGGAAACTATGGCTACACCTTC.

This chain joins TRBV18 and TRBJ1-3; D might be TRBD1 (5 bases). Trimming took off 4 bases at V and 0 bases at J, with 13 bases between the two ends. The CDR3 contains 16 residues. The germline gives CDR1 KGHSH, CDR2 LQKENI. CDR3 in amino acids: CASSLGDFHSGNTIYF. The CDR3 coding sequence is TGTGCCAGCTCACTTGGGGACTTCCACTCTGGAAACACCATATATTTT. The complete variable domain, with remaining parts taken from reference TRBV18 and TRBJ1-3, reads NAGVMQNPRHLVRRRGQEARLRCSPMKGHSHVYWYRQLPEEGLKFMVYLQKENIIDESGMPKERFSAEFPKEGPSILRIQQVVRGDSAAYFCASSLGDFHSGNTIYFGEGSWLTVV.

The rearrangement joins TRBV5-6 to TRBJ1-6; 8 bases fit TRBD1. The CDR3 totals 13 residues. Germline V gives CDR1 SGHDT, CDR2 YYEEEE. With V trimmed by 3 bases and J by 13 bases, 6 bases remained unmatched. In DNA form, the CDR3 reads TGTGCCAGCAGCTCCAGGACAGGGCTTCCCCTCCACTTT. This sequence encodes CASSSRTGLPLHF.

CDR3 residues: CASRPLGQGGTEAFF. In DNA form, the CDR3 reads TGTGCCAGCCGACCGCTTGGACAGGGTGGCACTGAAGCTTTCTTT. The chain employs TRBV14 and TRBJ1-1, with 8 nucleotides matching TRBD1. This CDR3 has 15 amino acids. The V gene end was trimmed by 8 bases and the J gene end by 4 bases; junction bases not matched to a gene: 12. Germline V gene data show CDR1 as SGHDN and CDR2 as FVKESK.

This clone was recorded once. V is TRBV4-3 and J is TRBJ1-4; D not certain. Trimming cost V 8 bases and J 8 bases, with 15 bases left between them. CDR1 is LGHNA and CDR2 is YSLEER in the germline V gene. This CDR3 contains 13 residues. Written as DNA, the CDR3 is TGCGCCAGCGGGGTTTTACCGGGGGAAAAACTGTTTTTT. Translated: CASGVLPGEKLFF.

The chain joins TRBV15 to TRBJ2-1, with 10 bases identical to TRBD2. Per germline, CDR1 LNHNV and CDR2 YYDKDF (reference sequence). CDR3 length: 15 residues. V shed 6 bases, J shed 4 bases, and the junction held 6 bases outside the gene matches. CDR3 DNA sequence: TGTGCCACCAGTCTGAGCGGGGGGGTATACAATGAGCAGTTCTTC. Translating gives CATSLSGGVYNEQFF.

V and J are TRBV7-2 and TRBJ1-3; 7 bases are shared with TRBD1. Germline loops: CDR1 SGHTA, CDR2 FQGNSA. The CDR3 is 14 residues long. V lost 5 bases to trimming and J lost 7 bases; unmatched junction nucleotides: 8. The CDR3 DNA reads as TGTGCCAGCAGCGCGAGACAGGGCCCGAACACCATATATTTT. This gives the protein CASSARQGPNTIYF.

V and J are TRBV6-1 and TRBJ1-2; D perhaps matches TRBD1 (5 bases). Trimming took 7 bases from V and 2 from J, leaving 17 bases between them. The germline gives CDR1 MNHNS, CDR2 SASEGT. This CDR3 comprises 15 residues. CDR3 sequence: CASTQTGRGNYGYTF. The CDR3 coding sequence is TGTGCCAGCACCCAAACGGGACGGGGCAACTATGGCTACACCTTC.

This chain's CDR3 is CASSPAGGWYEQYF. CDR3 nucleotides: TGTGCCAGCAGCCCGGCAGGGGGTTGGTACGAGCAGTACTTC. This chain joins TRBV5-8 and TRBJ2-7, with 7 nucleotides matching TRBD1. Looked up from germline, CDR1 is SGHTS and CDR2 is YDEGEE. J gave up 4 bases and V 4 bases, and 8 bases lay outside the gene matches. The CDR3 has 14 amino acids.

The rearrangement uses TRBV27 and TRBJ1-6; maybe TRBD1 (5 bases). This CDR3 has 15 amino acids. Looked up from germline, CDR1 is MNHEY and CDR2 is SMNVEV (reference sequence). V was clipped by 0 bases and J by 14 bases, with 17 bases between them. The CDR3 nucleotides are TGTGCCAGCAGTTTATCTGGGACTGACCGAGAGGCCCTCCACTTT. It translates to CASSLSGTDREALHF.

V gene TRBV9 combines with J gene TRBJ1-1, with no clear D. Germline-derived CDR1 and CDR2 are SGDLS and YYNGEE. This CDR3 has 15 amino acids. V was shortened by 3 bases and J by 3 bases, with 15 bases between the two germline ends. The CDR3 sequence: CASSAQVAGHTEAFF. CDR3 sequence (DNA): TGTGCCAGCAGCGCCCAAGTGGCAGGACACACTGAAGCTTTCTTT.

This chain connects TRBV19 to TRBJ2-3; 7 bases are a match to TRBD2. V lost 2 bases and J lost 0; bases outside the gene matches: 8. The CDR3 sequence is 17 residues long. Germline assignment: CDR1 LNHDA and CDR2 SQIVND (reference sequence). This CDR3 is CASSILLAVPSTDTQYF. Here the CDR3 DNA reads TGTGCCAGTAGTATACTCCTAGCGGTCCCTAGCACAGATACGCAGTATTTT.

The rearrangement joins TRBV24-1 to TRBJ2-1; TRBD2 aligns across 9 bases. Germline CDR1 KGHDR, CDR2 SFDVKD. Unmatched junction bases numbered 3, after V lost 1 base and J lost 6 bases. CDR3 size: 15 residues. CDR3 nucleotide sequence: TGTGCCACCAGTGATTTCACTAGCGGGCTCAATGAGCAGTTCTTC. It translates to CATSDFTSGLNEQFF.

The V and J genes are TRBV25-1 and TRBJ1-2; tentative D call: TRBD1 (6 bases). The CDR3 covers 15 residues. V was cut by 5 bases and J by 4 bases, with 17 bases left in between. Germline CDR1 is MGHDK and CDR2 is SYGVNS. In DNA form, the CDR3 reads TGTGCCAGCAGTCCCGGGACATCATGGGGCTATGGCTACACCTTC. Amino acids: CASSPGTSWGYGYTF.

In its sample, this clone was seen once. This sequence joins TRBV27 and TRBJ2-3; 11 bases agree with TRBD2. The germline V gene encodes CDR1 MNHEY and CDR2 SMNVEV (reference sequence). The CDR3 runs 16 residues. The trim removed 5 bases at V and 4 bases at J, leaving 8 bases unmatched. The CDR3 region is CASSGGTSGSPDTQYF. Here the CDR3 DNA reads TGTGCCAGCAGTGGGGGGACTAGCGGTTCCCCAGATACGCAGTATTTT.

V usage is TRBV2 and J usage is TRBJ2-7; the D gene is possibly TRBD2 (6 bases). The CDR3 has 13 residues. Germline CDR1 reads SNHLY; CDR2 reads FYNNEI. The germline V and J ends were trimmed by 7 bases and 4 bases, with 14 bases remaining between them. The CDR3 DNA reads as TGTGCCAGCACTGCGGGGCGGAAATACGAGCAGTACTTC. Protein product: CASTAGRKYEQYF.

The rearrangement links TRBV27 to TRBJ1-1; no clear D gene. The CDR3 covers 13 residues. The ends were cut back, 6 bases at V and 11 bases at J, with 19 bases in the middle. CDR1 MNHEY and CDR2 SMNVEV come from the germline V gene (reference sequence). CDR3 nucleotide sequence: TGTGCCAGCAGCCCTGGGGTAGGCAGAATTGCTTTCTTT. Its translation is CASSPGVGRIAFF.

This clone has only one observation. This chain's CDR3 is CASSSQGTAAGNTIYF. The CDR3 bases are TGTGCCAGCAGCTCCCAGGGGACAGCCGCTGGAAACACCATATATTTT. The rearrangement uses TRBV7-9 and TRBJ1-3; 7 bases map to TRBD1. The CDR3 is 16 amino acids. V gave up 4 bases and J gave up 2 bases; unmatched junction bases: 8. Germline V gives CDR1 SEHNR, CDR2 FQNEAQ (reference sequence). The full variable domain, in which reference TRBV7-9 and TRBJ1-3 provide the parts outside the CDR3, is DTGVSQNPRHKITKRGQNVTFRCDPISEHNRLYWYRQTLGQGPEFLTYFQNEAQLEKSRLLSDRFSAERPKGSFSTLEIQRTEQGDSAMYLCASSSQGTAAGNTIYFGEGSWLTVV.

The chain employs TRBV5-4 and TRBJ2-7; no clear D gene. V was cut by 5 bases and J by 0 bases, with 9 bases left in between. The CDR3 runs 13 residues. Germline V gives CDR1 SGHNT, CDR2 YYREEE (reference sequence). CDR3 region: CASSSRSSYEQYF. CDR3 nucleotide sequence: TGTGCCAGCAGTTCCCGGAGCTCCTACGAGCAGTACTTC.

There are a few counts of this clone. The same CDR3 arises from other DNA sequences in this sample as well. CDR3 sequence: CASSSTGNSPLHF. DNA for the CDR3: TGTGCCAGTAGTTCGACTGGAAATTCACCCCTCCACTTT. The chain employs TRBV19 and TRBJ1-6; D is ambiguous. CDR1 is LNHDA and CDR2 is SQIVND in the germline V gene (reference sequence). The CDR3 loop spans 13 amino acids. V lost 5 bases and J 7 bases, leaving 9 bases between the germline ends.